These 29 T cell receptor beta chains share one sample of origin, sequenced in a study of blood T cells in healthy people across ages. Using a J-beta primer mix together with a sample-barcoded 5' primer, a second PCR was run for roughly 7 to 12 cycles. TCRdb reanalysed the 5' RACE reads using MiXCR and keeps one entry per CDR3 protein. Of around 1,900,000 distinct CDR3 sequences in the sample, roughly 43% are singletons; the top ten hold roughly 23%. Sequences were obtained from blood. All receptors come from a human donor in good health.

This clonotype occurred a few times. The CDR3 bases are TGTGCCAGCATGGGCGGTCATAGCACAGATACGCAGTATTTT. Its translation: CASMGGHSTDTQYF. The chain employs TRBV4-2 and TRBJ2-3, with D unresolved. CDR3 length equals 14 residues. V dropped 7 bases and J dropped 0 bases, with 11 bases sitting between them. Germline-derived CDR1 and CDR2 are LGHNA and YNFKEQ.

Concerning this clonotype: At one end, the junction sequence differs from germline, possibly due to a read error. CDR3 loop: CVSSVVPGGPQETQYF. Written as DNA, the CDR3 is TGTGTCAGCAGCGTAGTTCCGGGGGGCCCCCAAGAGACCCAGTACTTC. V and J are TRBV9 and TRBJ2-5, with D tentatively TRBD2 (7 bases). CDR1 SGDLS and CDR2 YYNGEE come from the germline V gene. CDR3 length equals 16 residues. The full variable domain, completed using reference TRBV9 and TRBJ2-5, is DSGVTQTPKHLITATGQRVTLRCSPRSGDLSVYWYQQSLDQGLQFLIQYYNGEERAKGNILERFSAQQFPDLHSELNLSSLELGDSALYFCVSSVVPGGPQETQYFGPGTRLLVL.

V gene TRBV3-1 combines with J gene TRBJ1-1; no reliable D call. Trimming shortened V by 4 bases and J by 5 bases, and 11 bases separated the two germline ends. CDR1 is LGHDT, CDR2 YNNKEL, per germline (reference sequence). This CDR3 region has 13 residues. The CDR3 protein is CASSRRGETEAFF. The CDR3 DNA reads TGTGCCAGCAGCCGGCGTGGGGAAACTGAAGCTTTCTTT.

The chain's CDR3 is CASSRTETYNSPLHF. Written as DNA, the CDR3 is TGTGCCAGCAGTCGGACAGAAACTTATAATTCACCCCTCCACTTT. V gene TRBV6-1 combines with J gene TRBJ1-6; maybe TRBD1 (6 bases). Germline CDR1 and CDR2: MNHNS and SASEGT. Trimming took 5 bases from V and 4 from J, leaving 12 bases between them. The CDR3 has 15 residues.

The CDR3 bases are TGTGCCAGCAGTTTGGCAGATCCACCGCTGTGGTACTTC. Translation: CASSLADPPLWYF. This rearrangement joins TRBV28 to TRBJ2-5; D call uncertain. The CDR3 consists of 13 residues. Trimming removed 3 bases at V and 13 bases at J, with 18 bases between. Germline V lookup: CDR1 MDHEN, CDR2 SYDVKM.

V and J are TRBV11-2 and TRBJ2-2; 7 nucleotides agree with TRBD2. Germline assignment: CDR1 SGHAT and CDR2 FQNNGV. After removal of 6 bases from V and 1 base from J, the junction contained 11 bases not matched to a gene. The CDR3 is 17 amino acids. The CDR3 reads CASRRTSTGVNTGELFF. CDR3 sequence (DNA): TGTGCCAGCAGGCGGACTAGTACGGGCGTGAACACCGGGGAGCTGTTTTTT.

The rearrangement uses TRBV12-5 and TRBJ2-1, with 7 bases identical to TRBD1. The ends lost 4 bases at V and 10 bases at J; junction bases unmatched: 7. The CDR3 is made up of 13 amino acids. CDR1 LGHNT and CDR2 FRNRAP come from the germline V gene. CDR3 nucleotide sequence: TGTGCTAGTGGTTCTGGGACAGAAGGGGAGCAGTTCTTC. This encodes CASGSGTEGEQFF.

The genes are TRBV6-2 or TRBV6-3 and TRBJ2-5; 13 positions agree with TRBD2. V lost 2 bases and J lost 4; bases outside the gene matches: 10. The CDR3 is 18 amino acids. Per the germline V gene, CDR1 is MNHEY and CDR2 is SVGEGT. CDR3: CASSYPPGLAGVRETQYF. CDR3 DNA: TGTGCCAGCAGTTACCCCCCTGGACTAGCGGGGGTTCGAGAGACCCAGTACTTC.

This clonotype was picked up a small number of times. The CDR3 loop reads CASSLSGLSTHNEQFF. CDR3 DNA sequence: TGTGCCAGCAGTTTATCGGGACTTTCTACTCACAATGAGCAGTTCTTC. V gene TRBV12-3 or TRBV12-4 combines with J gene TRBJ2-1; weak D call: TRBD2 (6 bases). Trimming pared 2 bases from V and 5 bases from J, leaving 16 bases between. The CDR3 totals 16 residues.

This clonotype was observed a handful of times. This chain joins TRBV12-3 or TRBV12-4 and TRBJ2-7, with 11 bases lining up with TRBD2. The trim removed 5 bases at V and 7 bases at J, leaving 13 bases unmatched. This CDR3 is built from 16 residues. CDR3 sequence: CASSPQLAGASREQYF. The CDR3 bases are TGTGCCAGCAGTCCCCAACTAGCGGGGGCGTCGAGAGAGCAGTACTTC.

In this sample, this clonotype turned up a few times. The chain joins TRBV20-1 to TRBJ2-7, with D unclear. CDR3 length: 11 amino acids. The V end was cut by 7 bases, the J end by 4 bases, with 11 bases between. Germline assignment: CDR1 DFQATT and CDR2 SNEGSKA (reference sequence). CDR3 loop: CSVGLKYEQYF. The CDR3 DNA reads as TGCAGTGTCGGGCTTAAATACGAGCAGTACTTC.

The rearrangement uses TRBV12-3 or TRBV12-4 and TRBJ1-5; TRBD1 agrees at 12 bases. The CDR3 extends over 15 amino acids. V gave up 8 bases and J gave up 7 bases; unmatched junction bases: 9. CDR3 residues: CASCRGTGGRQPQHF. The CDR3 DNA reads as TGTGCCAGCTGTCGGGGGACAGGGGGCAGACAGCCCCAGCATTTT.

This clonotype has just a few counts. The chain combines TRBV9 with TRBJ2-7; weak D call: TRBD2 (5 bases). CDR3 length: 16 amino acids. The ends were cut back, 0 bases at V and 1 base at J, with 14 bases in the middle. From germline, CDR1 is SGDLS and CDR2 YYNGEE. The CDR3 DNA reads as TGTGCCAGCAGCGTAGGAGAAGGGAGTAAATCCTACGAGCAGTACTTC. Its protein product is CASSVGEGSKSYEQYF.

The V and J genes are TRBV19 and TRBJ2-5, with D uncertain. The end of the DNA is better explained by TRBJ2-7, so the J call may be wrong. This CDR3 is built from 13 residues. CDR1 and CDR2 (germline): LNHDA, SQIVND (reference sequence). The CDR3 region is CASSMTHPYEQYF. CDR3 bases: TGTGCCAGTAGTATGACTCACCCCTACGAGCAGTACTTC.

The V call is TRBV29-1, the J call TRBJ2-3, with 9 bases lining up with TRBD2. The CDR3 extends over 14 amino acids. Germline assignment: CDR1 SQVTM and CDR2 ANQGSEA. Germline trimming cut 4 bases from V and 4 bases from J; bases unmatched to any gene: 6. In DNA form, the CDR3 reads TGCAGCGTTGGCTGGCGGGGGGGGGCAGATACGCAGTATTTT. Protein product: CSVGWRGGADTQYF.

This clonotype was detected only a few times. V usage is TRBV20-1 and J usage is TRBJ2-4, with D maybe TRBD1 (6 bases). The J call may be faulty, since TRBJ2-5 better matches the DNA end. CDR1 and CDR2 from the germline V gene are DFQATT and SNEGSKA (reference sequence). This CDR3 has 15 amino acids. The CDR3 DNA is TGCAGGGCCAGTCGGTATGGGACAAGCGTAGAGACCCAGTACTTC. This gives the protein CRASRYGTSVETQYF.

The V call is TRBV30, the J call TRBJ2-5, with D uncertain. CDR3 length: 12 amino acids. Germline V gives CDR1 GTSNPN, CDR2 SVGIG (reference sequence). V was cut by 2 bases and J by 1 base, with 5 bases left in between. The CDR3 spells CAWSRPQETQYF. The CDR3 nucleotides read TGTGCCTGGAGTCGGCCCCAAGAGACCCAGTACTTC.

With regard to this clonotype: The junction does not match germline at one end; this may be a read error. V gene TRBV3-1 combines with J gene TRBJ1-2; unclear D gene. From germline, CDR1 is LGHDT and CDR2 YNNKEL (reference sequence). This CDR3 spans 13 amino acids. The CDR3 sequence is CASSQGSIYDYTF. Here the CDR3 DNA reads TGTGCCAGCAGCCAGGGAAGCATCTATGACTACACCTTC.

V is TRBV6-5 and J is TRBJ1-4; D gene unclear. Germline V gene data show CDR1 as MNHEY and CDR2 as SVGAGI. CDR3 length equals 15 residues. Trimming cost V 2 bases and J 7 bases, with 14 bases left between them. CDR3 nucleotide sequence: TGTGCCAGCAGTTACCCTAAAAGGGATGGTGAAAAACTGTTTTTT. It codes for CASSYPKRDGEKLFF.

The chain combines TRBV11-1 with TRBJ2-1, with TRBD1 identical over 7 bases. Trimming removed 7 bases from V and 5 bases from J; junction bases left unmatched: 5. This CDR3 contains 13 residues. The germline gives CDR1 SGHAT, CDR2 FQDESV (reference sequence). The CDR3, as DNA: TGTGCCAGCAACAACAGGGGAGACAATGAGCAGTTCTTC. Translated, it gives CASNNRGDNEQFF.

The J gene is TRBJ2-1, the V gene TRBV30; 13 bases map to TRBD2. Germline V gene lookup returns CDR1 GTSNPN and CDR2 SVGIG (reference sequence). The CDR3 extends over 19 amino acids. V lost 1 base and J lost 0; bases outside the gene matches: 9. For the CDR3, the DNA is TGTGCCTGGAGTGGGACCCGGACTAGCGGGGGAAGCTCCTACAATGAGCAGTTCTTC. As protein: CAWSGTRTSGGSSYNEQFF.

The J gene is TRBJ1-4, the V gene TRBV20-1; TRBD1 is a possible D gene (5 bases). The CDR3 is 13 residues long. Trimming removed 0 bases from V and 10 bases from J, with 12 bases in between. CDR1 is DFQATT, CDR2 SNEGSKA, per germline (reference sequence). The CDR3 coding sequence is TGCAGTGCTAGAGATGGGGGGGTCGGAAAACTGTTTTTT. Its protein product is CSARDGGVGKLFF.

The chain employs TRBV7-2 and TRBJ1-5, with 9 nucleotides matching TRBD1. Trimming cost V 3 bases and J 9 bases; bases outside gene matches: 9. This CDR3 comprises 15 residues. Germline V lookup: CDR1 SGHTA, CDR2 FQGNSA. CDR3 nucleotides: TGTGCCAGCAGCTTCCCGGACAGGGGACTCTGGCCCCAGCATTTT. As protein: CASSFPDRGLWPQHF.

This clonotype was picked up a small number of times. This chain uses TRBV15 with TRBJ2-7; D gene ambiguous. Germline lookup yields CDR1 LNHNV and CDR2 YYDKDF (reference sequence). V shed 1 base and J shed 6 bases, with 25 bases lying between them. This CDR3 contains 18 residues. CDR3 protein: CATSRADLEMSYKVEQYF. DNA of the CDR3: TGTGCCACCAGCAGAGCTGACCTCGAAATGAGTTACAAGGTCGAGCAGTACTTC. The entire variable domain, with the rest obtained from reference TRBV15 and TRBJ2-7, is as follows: DAMVIQNPRYQVTQFGKPVTLSCSQTLNHNVMYWYQQKSSQAPKLLFHYYDKDFNNEADTPDNFQSRRPNTSFCFLDIRSPGLGDTAMYLCATSRADLEMSYKVEQYFGPGTRLTVT.

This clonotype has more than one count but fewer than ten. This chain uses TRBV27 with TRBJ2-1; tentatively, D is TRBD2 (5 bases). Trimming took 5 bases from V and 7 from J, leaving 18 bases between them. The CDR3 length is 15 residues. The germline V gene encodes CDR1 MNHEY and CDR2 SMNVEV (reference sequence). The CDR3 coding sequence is TGTGCCAGCAGTCCCCGACTAACAGCTGGGAATGAGCAGTTCTTC. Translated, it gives CASSPRLTAGNEQFF.

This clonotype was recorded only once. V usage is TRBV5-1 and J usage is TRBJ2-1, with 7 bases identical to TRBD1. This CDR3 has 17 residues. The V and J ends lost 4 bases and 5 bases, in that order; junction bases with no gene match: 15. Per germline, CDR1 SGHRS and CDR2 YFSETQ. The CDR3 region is CASSPDRERCLDNEQFF. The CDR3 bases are TGCGCCAGCAGCCCTGACAGGGAACGGTGCTTGGACAATGAGCAGTTCTTC.

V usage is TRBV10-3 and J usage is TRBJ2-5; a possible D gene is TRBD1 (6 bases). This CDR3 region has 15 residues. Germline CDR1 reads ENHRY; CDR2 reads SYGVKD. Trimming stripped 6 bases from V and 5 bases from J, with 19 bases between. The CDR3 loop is CAISPGQIIRETQYF. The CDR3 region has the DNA TGTGCCATCAGCCCCGGACAGATCATACGGGAGACCCAGTACTTC.

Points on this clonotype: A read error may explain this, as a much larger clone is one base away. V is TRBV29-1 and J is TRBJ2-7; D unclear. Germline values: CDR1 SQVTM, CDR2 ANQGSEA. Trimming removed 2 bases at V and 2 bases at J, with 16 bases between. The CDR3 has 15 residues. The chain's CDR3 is CSVEMSGAGTYEQYF. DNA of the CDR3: TGCAGCGTTGAAATGAGTGGTGCCGGTACCTACGAGCAGTACTTC.

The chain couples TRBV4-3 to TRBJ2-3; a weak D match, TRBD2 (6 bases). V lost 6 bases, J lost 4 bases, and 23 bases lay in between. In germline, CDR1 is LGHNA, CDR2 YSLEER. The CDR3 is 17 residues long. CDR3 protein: CASSQTWWTEGSDTQYF. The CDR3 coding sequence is TGCGCCAGCAGTCAAACATGGTGGACGGAGGGGTCAGATACGCAGTATTTT.